What follows are 18 T cell receptor beta chains derived from one specimen sequenced in a study of cytomegalovirus exposure and HLA in healthy donors. Using immunoSEQ multiplex PCR, the repertoire was profiled, and TCRdb retains in-frame clones only, with some absent. The data contain 200,000 to 250,000 clones, over 80% of them singletons. Material: PBMCs. The receptors shown here come from a woman aged 25 to 39 in good health and CMV-seropositive.

V is TRBV11-2 and J is TRBJ1-5; TRBD1 matches at 8 bases. The trim removed 5 bases at V and 7 bases at J, leaving 10 bases unmatched. CDR3 length: 15 amino acids. Looked up from germline, CDR1 is SGHAT and CDR2 is FQNNGV. CDR3 amino acids: CASSPAAQGVQPQHF. The CDR3 coding sequence is TGTGCCAGCAGCCCCGCCGCACAGGGGGTCCAGCCCCAGCATTTT.

The V gene is TRBV5-1, the J gene TRBJ1-1, with TRBD1 identical over 9 bases. The length of the CDR3 is 18 residues. With V trimmed by 4 bases and J by 2 bases, 15 bases remained unmatched. Looked up from germline, CDR1 is SGHRS and CDR2 is YFSETQ. CDR3 residues: CASSLQDRGRSFNTEAFF. In nucleotides, the CDR3 is TGCGCCAGCAGCCTTCAGGACAGGGGTCGATCCTTTAACACTGAAGCTTTCTTT.

The chain employs TRBV4-3 and TRBJ2-7; D perhaps matches TRBD2 (5 bases). V was clipped by 3 bases and J by 3 bases, with 12 bases between them. The CDR3 length is 14 residues. Germline-derived CDR1 and CDR2 are LGHNA and YSLEER. CDR3 sequence: CASSHRGIGYEQYF. CDR3 bases: TGCGCCAGCAGCCACCGGGGTATAGGCTACGAGCAGTACTTC.

The chain joins TRBV5-1 to TRBJ2-1; 11 bases align to TRBD1. CDR1 SGHRS and CDR2 YFSETQ come from the germline V gene. The CDR3 totals 15 residues. Trimming removed 3 bases from V and 6 bases from J; junction bases left unmatched: 5. CDR3 sequence (DNA): TGCGCCAGCAGCTCGGCCGGGACAGGGGGCAATGAGCAGTTCTTC. It encodes CASSSAGTGGNEQFF.

The rearrangement joins TRBV7-2 to TRBJ2-7, with 8 bases that match TRBD1. From germline, CDR1 is SGHTA and CDR2 FQGNSA. V shed 5 bases, J shed 4 bases, and the junction held 13 bases outside the gene matches. CDR3 length: 16 amino acids. The CDR3 loop is CASSLRTGLVAYEQYF. In DNA form, the CDR3 reads TGTGCCAGCAGCCTAAGGACAGGGCTTGTGGCATACGAGCAGTACTTC.

J is TRBJ2-2 and V is TRBV10-1; maybe TRBD1 (8 bases). The germline gives CDR1 WNHNN, CDR2 SYGVQD (reference sequence). Trimming pared 6 bases from V and 3 bases from J, leaving 11 bases between. The CDR3 has 14 amino acids. The CDR3 region has the DNA TGCGCCAGCAGCACAGGGGGGGACACCGGGGAGCTGTTTTTT. It encodes CASSTGGDTGELFF.

This sequence joins TRBV4-1 and TRBJ2-7; 7 bases line up with TRBD2. The junction had 3 bases not matched to a gene; V was cut back by 3 bases and J by 4 bases. Germline V gives CDR1 MGHRA, CDR2 YSYEKL. The CDR3 length is 13 residues. CDR3 in amino acids: CASSQGGGYEQYF. CDR3 in DNA: TGCGCCAGCAGCCAGGGCGGGGGATACGAGCAGTACTTC.

This chain connects TRBV19 to TRBJ2-1; 7 positions match TRBD2. This CDR3 has 16 amino acids. Trimming took 5 bases from V and 1 from J; bases not matched to a gene: 8. The germline V gene encodes CDR1 LNHDA and CDR2 SQIVND (reference sequence). CDR3 in DNA: TGTGCCAGTAGTCCCCCCAGACTAGCATCCTACAATGAGCAGTTCTTC. This codes for CASSPPRLASYNEQFF.

The gene calls are TRBV6-5 and TRBJ1-2; D may be TRBD1 (6 bases). The CDR3 totals 13 residues. The germline gives CDR1 MNHEY, CDR2 SVGAGI. Trimming removed 5 bases at V and 7 bases at J, with 14 bases between. The CDR3 nucleotides read TGTGCCAGCAGTCCAACGGGGGCTGGTGGCTACACCTTC. This translates into CASSPTGAGGYTF.

The chain carries TRBV5-6 and TRBJ2-1, with no clear D. Trimming cost V 3 bases and J 7 bases, with 8 bases left between them. This CDR3 has 12 amino acids. Germline CDR1 is SGHDT and CDR2 is YYEEEE. The DNA for the CDR3 is TGTGCCAGCAGCTGGGGTTGGAATGAGCAGTTCTTC. The encoded protein is CASSWGWNEQFF. Full variable domain (rest looked up from reference TRBV5-6 and TRBJ2-1): DAGVTQSPTHLIKTRGQQVTLRCSPKSGHDTVSWYQQALGQGPQFIFQYYEEEERQRGNFPDRFSGHQFPNYSSELNVNALLLGDSALYLCASSWGWNEQFFGPGTRLTVL.

The rearrangement uses TRBV10-1 and TRBJ2-7; no clear D gene. The CDR3 has 10 amino acids. CDR1 and CDR2 (germline): WNHNN, SYGVQD (reference sequence). V was shortened by 6 bases and J by 2 bases, with 2 bases between the two germline ends. The CDR3 DNA reads TGCGCCAGCAGAGCCTACGAGCAGTACTTC. It translates to CASRAYEQYF.

The chain employs TRBV4-1 and TRBJ1-5, with D possibly matching TRBD1 (6 bases). The CDR3 consists of 15 residues. Trimming shortened V by 1 base and J by 7 bases, and 14 bases separated the two germline ends. Germline CDR1 is MGHRA and CDR2 is YSYEKL. CDR3 DNA sequence: TGCGCCAGCAGCCAAGCTTCACAGGGAAGGCAGCCCCAGCATTTT. Encoded protein: CASSQASQGRQPQHF.

The gene calls are TRBV29-1 and TRBJ2-3; no reliable D call. CDR3 length: 12 amino acids. Looked up from germline, CDR1 is SQVTM and CDR2 is ANQGSEA. V shed 6 bases and J shed 1 base, with 8 bases lying between them. Here the CDR3 reads CSVADGTDTQYF. CDR3 nucleotides: TGCAGCGTCGCGGACGGCACAGATACGCAGTATTTT.

The genes are TRBV19 and TRBJ2-7; 7 nucleotides align to TRBD2. The CDR3 consists of 14 residues. The germline V gene has CDR1 LNHDA and CDR2 SQIVND (reference sequence). J lost 3 bases, V lost 3 bases, and 5 bases had no gene match. CDR3 amino acids: CASSMAGVSYEQYF. For the CDR3, the DNA is TGTGCCAGTAGTATGGCGGGAGTGAGCTACGAGCAGTACTTC.

The V gene is TRBV7-6, the J gene TRBJ2-1; maybe TRBD2 (5 bases). The V and J ends lost 5 bases and 5 bases respectively, with 16 bases between them. CDR1 is SGHVS and CDR2 is FNYEAQ in the germline V gene. CDR3 length equals 15 residues. The DNA of the CDR3 is TGTGCCAGCAGCCCCCGGGTAGCGCCAGACAATGAGCAGTTCTTC. It specifies CASSPRVAPDNEQFF.

The chain couples TRBV7-9 to TRBJ2-7; D is ambiguous. This CDR3 is 13 amino acids long. V lost 5 bases to trimming and J lost 1 base, with 9 bases between them. Germline CDR1 SEHNR, CDR2 FQNEAQ (reference sequence). As DNA, the CDR3 is TGTGCCAGCAGCCTTGAGAGATCCTACGAGCAGTACTTC. The encoded protein is CASSLERSYEQYF.

The rearrangement uses TRBV5-1 and TRBJ1-1, with D unresolved. The CDR3 sequence is 13 residues long. Trimming pared 4 bases from V and 0 bases from J, leaving 7 bases between. Germline V gene data show CDR1 as SGHRS and CDR2 as YFSETQ. The CDR3 sequence: CASSITLNTEAFF. The DNA of the CDR3 is TGCGCCAGCAGCATCACCTTGAACACTGAAGCTTTCTTT.

The chain employs TRBV10-3 and TRBJ1-1; the D is unclear. V was pared by 6 bases and J by 3 bases, with 14 bases between. The CDR3 extends over 14 amino acids. The V gene's germline CDR1 is ENHRY and CDR2 SYGVKD. CDR3 nucleotides: TGTGCCATCAGCGACAAAGGAGAGGACACTGAAGCTTTCTTT. Translation gives CAISDKGEDTEAFF.